The source of this T cell receptor beta chain is a study of blood T cell repertoires in COVID-19. The overall study: Sites in the United States, Italy and Spain provided acute and convalescent COVID-19 samples. Nucleic acid was either cDNA or gDNA, and it came from T cells, B-cell-depleted T cells, or PBMCs.

Authors' methods: Researchers report that nucleated cell counts were estimated from reference gene primer amplification. TCRdb's table, derived via immunoSEQ multiplex PCR, lists solely in-frame clones and lacks some. That table gives V, J and clone size, and the DNA gave D and trimming. This repertoire shows roughly 150,000 clones, approximately 80% found once; its top ten account for less than 4.5%. The ends lost 4 bases at V and 4 bases at J; junction bases unmatched: 6. Germline lookup yields CDR1 GTSNPN and CDR2 SVGIG (reference sequence). The CDR3 runs to 13 residues. This chain uses TRBV30 with TRBJ2-7, with 8 positions matching TRBD2. The clonotype comes from a woman of 80 years or more with acute or convalescent COVID-19. Input material: peripheral blood. The CDR3 DNA follows: TGTGCCTGGACGGGGGGGGGCCGGTACGAGCAGTACTTC. Translated, it gives CAWTGGGRYEQYF.